Listed below are T cell receptor beta chains from one sample, sequenced in a study of long-term antiretroviral therapy in people with HIV. Profiled with immunoSEQ multiplex PCR; TCRdb holds only in-frame clones, not every one. The sample yields some 34,000 clones, about 85% seen once. The source material was unsorted PBMCs, sampled 1.9 years after starting antiretroviral therapy. These TCRs come from a man younger than 30 with HIV. Each CDR3 is given with its conserved first and last residue. The order of the fields is D gene, J gene, V gene, clone size, CDR3 DNA, CDR3 protein. D genes are given only for firm matches. Size values are once, few and many counts, or a class for expanded clones, and some rows have none.

D gene: -
J gene: TRBJ1-2
V gene: TRBV7-8
clone size: -
CDR3 DNA: TGTGCCAGCAGCTCCGGGGCGGGGGACGGCTACACCTTC
CDR3 protein: CASSSGAGDGYTF

D gene: -
J gene: TRBJ1-1
V gene: TRBV5-8
clone size: -
CDR3 DNA: TGTGCCAGCAGTTTGAAAATGAACACTGAAGCTTTCTTT
CDR3 protein: CASSLKMNTEAFF

D gene: -
J gene: TRBJ2-3
V gene: TRBV6-5
clone size: once
CDR3 DNA: TGTGCCAGCAAGGCTAGCGTATTCACAGATACGCAGTATTTT
CDR3 protein: CASKASVFTDTQYF

D gene: -
J gene: TRBJ1-2
V gene: TRBV14
clone size: -
CDR3 DNA: TGTGCCAGCAGCCAAGGACTCTATGGCTACACCTTC
CDR3 protein: CASSQGLYGYTF

D gene: TRBD2
J gene: TRBJ2-5
V gene: TRBV7-9
clone size: -
CDR3 DNA: TGTGCCAGCAGCTTAGGGCCTGGGAGGGCTGTGACCCAGTACTTC
CDR3 protein: CASSLGPGRAVTQYF

D gene: -
J gene: TRBJ2-7
V gene: TRBV7-9
clone size: few
CDR3 DNA: TGTGCCAGCAGCTTAAAGGGGGGAGGTGAAGGAGAGCAGTACTTC
CDR3 protein: CASSLKGGGEGEQYF

D gene: TRBD1
J gene: TRBJ1-5
V gene: TRBV5-8
clone size: -
CDR3 DNA: TGTGCCAGCAGCACTAACCAGGGGGAGCCCCAGCATTTT
CDR3 protein: CASSTNQGEPQHF

D gene: -
J gene: TRBJ2-2
V gene: TRBV2
clone size: once
CDR3 DNA: TGTGCCAGCAGTGCGGTAGGGAACTCCAGGGAGCTGTTTTTT
CDR3 protein: CASSAVGNSRELFF

D gene: -
J gene: TRBJ2-3
V gene: TRBV5-1
clone size: -
CDR3 DNA: TGCGCCAGCAGCCGGAAGCCAGGGGAGTCAGATACGCAGTATTTT
CDR3 protein: CASSRKPGESDTQYF

D gene: -
J gene: TRBJ2-3
V gene: TRBV2
clone size: -
CDR3 DNA: TGTGCCAGCAGTGAAGGGGTGCAGTATTTT
CDR3 protein: CASSEGVQYF

D gene: TRBD1
J gene: TRBJ1-4
V gene: TRBV7-9
clone size: -
CDR3 DNA: TGTGCCAGCAGCTGGAGGAGGGACAGGGCTAATGAAAAACTGTTTTTT
CDR3 protein: CASSWRRDRANEKLFF

D gene: TRBD1
J gene: TRBJ1-4
V gene: TRBV5-6
clone size: -
CDR3 DNA: TGTGCCAGCAGCGTAACCGGGACAGGGTTAGTGGAACTGTTTTTT
CDR3 protein: CASSVTGTGLVELFF

D gene: TRBD2
J gene: TRBJ2-2
V gene: TRBV7-7
clone size: -
CDR3 DNA: TGTGCTAGCAGCTTAGCGGCTAGCGGTAACACCGGGGAGCTGTTTTTT
CDR3 protein: CASSLAASGNTGELFF

D gene: TRBD1
J gene: TRBJ2-2
V gene: TRBV5-4
clone size: -
CDR3 DNA: TGTGCCAGCACCCCGCCGGCAGGGGGCACCGGGGAGCTGTTTTTT
CDR3 protein: CASTPPAGGTGELFF

D gene: -
J gene: TRBJ1-2
V gene: TRBV4-1
clone size: few
CDR3 DNA: TGCGCCAGCAGCCCGGCCACCACGGATAACTATGGCTACACCTTC
CDR3 protein: CASSPATTDNYGYTF

D gene: -
J gene: TRBJ2-2
V gene: TRBV15
clone size: -
CDR3 DNA: TGTGCCACCAGCCCGCTGGGCGTCGAGCTGTTTTTT
CDR3 protein: CATSPLGVELFF

D gene: TRBD2
J gene: TRBJ2-3
V gene: TRBV27
clone size: -
CDR3 DNA: TGTGCCAGCAGTCTACTAGCGGGGGGGGTGGATACGCAGTATTTT
CDR3 protein: CASSLLAGGVDTQYF

D gene: -
J gene: TRBJ2-5
V gene: TRBV5-5
clone size: few
CDR3 DNA: TGTGCCAGCAGCTTCGGGGGACAGATCCAAGAGACCCAGTACTTC
CDR3 protein: CASSFGGQIQETQYF

D gene: TRBD1
J gene: TRBJ2-7
V gene: TRBV4-1
clone size: -
CDR3 DNA: TGCGCCAGCAGCCAGGGACAGGGAGTGGGAGAGCAGTACTTC
CDR3 protein: CASSQGQGVGEQYF

D gene: -
J gene: TRBJ1-4
V gene: TRBV10-3
clone size: -
CDR3 DNA: TGTGCCATCAGTAACTCACAGGGCTCCAATGAAAAACTGTTTTTT
CDR3 protein: CAISNSQGSNEKLFF

D gene: -
J gene: TRBJ2-7
V gene: TRBV6-6
clone size: -
CDR3 DNA: TGTGCCAGCAGTTACCTTGACAGATACGAGCAGTACTTC
CDR3 protein: CASSYLDRYEQYF

D gene: -
J gene: TRBJ2-1
V gene: TRBV5-4
clone size: -
CDR3 DNA: TGTGCCAGCAGCCTAGATAACGACAATGAGCAGTTCTTC
CDR3 protein: CASSLDNDNEQFF

D gene: -
J gene: TRBJ2-1
V gene: TRBV5-1
clone size: -
CDR3 DNA: TGCGCCAGCAGCTTGGGGGGAAGTGGAAACAATGAGCAGTTCTTC
CDR3 protein: CASSLGGSGNNEQFF

D gene: TRBD1
J gene: TRBJ2-3
V gene: TRBV19
clone size: -
CDR3 DNA: TGTGCCAGTAGTATACAGACAGGGGGAGGAACAGATACGCAGTATTTT
CDR3 protein: CASSIQTGGGTDTQYF

D gene: -
J gene: TRBJ1-3
V gene: TRBV7-2
clone size: -
CDR3 DNA: TGTGCCAGCAGCGCATATGGAAGCTCTGGAAACACCATATATTTT
CDR3 protein: CASSAYGSSGNTIYF

D gene: -
J gene: TRBJ2-5
V gene: TRBV11-2
clone size: -
CDR3 DNA: TGTGCCAGCAGCTCGGGACGTTTGGAGACCCAGTACTTC
CDR3 protein: CASSSGRLETQYF

D gene: -
J gene: TRBJ1-4
V gene: TRBV10-2
clone size: -
CDR3 DNA: TGCGCCAGCAGGGGGGGGACTCTTAATGAAAAACTGTTTTTT
CDR3 protein: CASRGGTLNEKLFF

D gene: -
J gene: TRBJ1-2
V gene: TRBV29-1
clone size: -
CDR3 DNA: TGCAGCGTTGCGGCAGGTGTCTATGGCTACACCTTC
CDR3 protein: CSVAAGVYGYTF

D gene: TRBD1
J gene: TRBJ1-4
V gene: TRBV7-9
clone size: -
CDR3 DNA: TGTGCCAGCAGCCCAGGGGGCGCAAAGGAAAAACTGTTTTTT
CDR3 protein: CASSPGGAKEKLFF

D gene: -
J gene: TRBJ2-3
V gene: TRBV30
clone size: -
CDR3 DNA: TGTGCCTGGAGTCCTCCCGCTGATACGCAGTATTTT
CDR3 protein: CAWSPPADTQYF

D gene: -
J gene: TRBJ1-1
V gene: TRBV7-9
clone size: -
CDR3 DNA: TGTGCCAGCAGCCGGATGAACACTGAAGCTTTCTTT
CDR3 protein: CASSRMNTEAFF

D gene: -
J gene: TRBJ1-5
V gene: TRBV27
clone size: once
CDR3 DNA: TGTGCCAGCAGTTTATCTCCGCAGAGCAATCAGCCCCAGCATTTT
CDR3 protein: CASSLSPQSNQPQHF

D gene: -
J gene: TRBJ1-5
V gene: TRBV2
clone size: few
CDR3 DNA: TGTGCCAGCGCCGGGGTCAATCAGCCCCAGCATTTT
CDR3 protein: CASAGVNQPQHF

D gene: -
J gene: TRBJ2-5
V gene: TRBV7-2
clone size: -
CDR3 DNA: TGTGCCAGCAGGGGGGGTGGCCAAGAGACCCAGTACTTC
CDR3 protein: CASRGGGQETQYF

D gene: -
J gene: TRBJ1-2
V gene: TRBV29-1
clone size: few
CDR3 DNA: TGCAGCGTTGACACAGGGAATGGCTACACCTTC
CDR3 protein: CSVDTGNGYTF

D gene: -
J gene: TRBJ1-4
V gene: TRBV2
clone size: -
CDR3 DNA: TGTGCCAGCAAACTGGGAGGAATTGGTCGGTCGGGTGAAAAACTGTTTTTT
CDR3 protein: CASKLGGIGRSGEKLFF

D gene: -
J gene: TRBJ1-2
V gene: TRBV7-9
clone size: few
CDR3 DNA: TGTGCCAGCAGCTGGGCAGGGAACACAAACTATGGCTACACCTTC
CDR3 protein: CASSWAGNTNYGYTF

D gene: TRBD1
J gene: TRBJ1-5
V gene: TRBV6-6
clone size: -
CDR3 DNA: TGTGCCAGCAACCACCCCACGGACAGGCGGCAGCCCCAGCATTTT
CDR3 protein: CASNHPTDRRQPQHF

D gene: TRBD2
J gene: TRBJ2-5
V gene: TRBV7-3
clone size: -
CDR3 DNA: TGTGCCAGCAGCTTAGCGGGGGGAGAGACCCAGTACTTC
CDR3 protein: CASSLAGGETQYF

D gene: TRBD1
J gene: TRBJ2-5
V gene: TRBV10-3
clone size: few
CDR3 DNA: TGTGCCATCAGTCCCGGGACAGGGGACCAAGAGACCCAGTACTTC
CDR3 protein: CAISPGTGDQETQYF

D gene: -
J gene: TRBJ2-3
V gene: TRBV28
clone size: -
CDR3 DNA: TGTGCCAGCAGCCTTCGGGACATCAGCACAGATACGCAGTATTTT
CDR3 protein: CASSLRDISTDTQYF

D gene: TRBD2
J gene: TRBJ2-1
V gene: TRBV5-1
clone size: -
CDR3 DNA: TGCGCCAGCACCTCGGGGAGGGCTTACAATGAGCAGTTCTTC
CDR3 protein: CASTSGRAYNEQFF

D gene: -
J gene: TRBJ1-1
V gene: TRBV5-8
clone size: -
CDR3 DNA: TGTGCCAGCAGCTTGGAGGCAGACGCCACTGAAGCTTTCTTT
CDR3 protein: CASSLEADATEAFF

D gene: -
J gene: TRBJ1-1
V gene: TRBV7-9
clone size: -
CDR3 DNA: TGTGCCAGCAGTGCAGGGGATGGCACTGAAGCTTTCTTT
CDR3 protein: CASSAGDGTEAFF

D gene: -
J gene: TRBJ1-4
V gene: TRBV27
clone size: -
CDR3 DNA: TGTGCCAGCAGTTCGTGGACGGACCAGACGTATAATGAAAAACTGTTTTTT
CDR3 protein: CASSSWTDQTYNEKLFF

D gene: -
J gene: TRBJ1-2
V gene: TRBV4-1
clone size: -
CDR3 DNA: TGCGCCAGCAGCCCAGGTTTCACGGGGGAGAAGGGTGGCTACACCTTC
CDR3 protein: CASSPGFTGEKGGYTF

D gene: TRBD1
J gene: TRBJ1-1
V gene: TRBV18
clone size: -
CDR3 DNA: TGTGCCAGCTCACCCGAACAGGGGTTGGGAGCTATGAACACTGAAGCTTTCTTT
CDR3 protein: CASSPEQGLGAMNTEAFF

D gene: -
J gene: TRBJ2-1
V gene: TRBV7-9
clone size: -
CDR3 DNA: TGTGCCAGCAGCTTAGGGTCAGGTTACAATGAGCAGTTCTTC
CDR3 protein: CASSLGSGYNEQFF

D gene: TRBD1
J gene: TRBJ2-5
V gene: TRBV4-1
clone size: -
CDR3 DNA: TGCGCCAGCAGCCAAGATGGGGCCCGACAGGGGGCCGGCCGGACCCAGTACTTC
CDR3 protein: CASSQDGARQGAGRTQYF

D gene: -
J gene: TRBJ2-5
V gene: TRBV20-1
clone size: -
CDR3 DNA: TGCAGTGCTAGACCCTTGGAGACCCAGTACTTC
CDR3 protein: CSARPLETQYF

D gene: -
J gene: TRBJ2-1
V gene: TRBV2
clone size: -
CDR3 DNA: TGTGCCAGCAGACAGTCTTTGAGGAGGAATGAGCAGTTCTTC
CDR3 protein: CASRQSLRRNEQFF

D gene: -
J gene: TRBJ1-2
V gene: TRBV18
clone size: -
CDR3 DNA: TGTGCCAGCTCACCGGGGGATGGCTACACCTTC
CDR3 protein: CASSPGDGYTF

D gene: -
J gene: TRBJ1-6
V gene: TRBV27
clone size: once
CDR3 DNA: TGTGCCAGCAGTACCCGGGACATAGCCCTCCGGGGTTATAATTCACCCCTCCACTTT
CDR3 protein: CASSTRDIALRGYNSPLHF

D gene: -
J gene: TRBJ2-5
V gene: TRBV2
clone size: -
CDR3 DNA: TGTGCCAGCAGTGCCAGTCAGACACTAGAGACCCAGTACTTC
CDR3 protein: CASSASQTLETQYF

D gene: -
J gene: TRBJ1-6
V gene: TRBV5-8
clone size: -
CDR3 DNA: TGTGCCAGCAGCTATACAGGGAATTCACCCCTCCACTTT
CDR3 protein: CASSYTGNSPLHF

D gene: -
J gene: TRBJ1-2
V gene: TRBV4-1
clone size: -
CDR3 DNA: TGCGCCAGCAGCCAAGGGGGGACAATGGGGGGCTACACCTTC
CDR3 protein: CASSQGGTMGGYTF

D gene: -
J gene: TRBJ1-2
V gene: TRBV27
clone size: -
CDR3 DNA: TGTGCCAGCAGTCCTATCGGCAGGTATGGCTACACCTTC
CDR3 protein: CASSPIGRYGYTF

D gene: -
J gene: TRBJ1-1
V gene: TRBV5-1
clone size: -
CDR3 DNA: TGCGCCAGCAGTTTGGAAACTGAAGCTTTCTTT
CDR3 protein: CASSLETEAFF

D gene: TRBD2
J gene: TRBJ2-7
V gene: TRBV7-9
clone size: once
CDR3 DNA: TGTGCCAGCAGCTTTGGGGGGGGCTACGAGCAGTACTTC
CDR3 protein: CASSFGGGYEQYF